This T cell receptor beta chain is drawn from a study of high-grade serous ovarian cancer treatment subgroups. This clone is termed large. Germline V gene data show CDR1 as LGHNA and CDR2 as YSLEER. V was trimmed by 0 bases and J by 0 bases, leaving 12 bases between them. This CDR3 has 17 residues. Assay used: immunoSEQ multiplex PCR; TCRdb lists only in-frame clones, some missing. The data contain about 18,000 clones, about 75% of them singletons. Tumor samples were obtained before definitive surgery or chemotherapy. The chain recombines TRBV4-3 with TRBJ1-3, with unresolved D. This clonotype was sampled from a human donor with high-grade serous ovarian cancer. Input material: tumor tissue. CDR3 sequence reads: CASSQDRFGNSGNTIYF. In DNA form, the CDR3 reads TGCGCCAGCAGCCAAGATAGATTTGGGAACTCTGGAAACACCATATATTTT.